The present T cell receptor (beta chain) was sequenced within a study of T cells after yellow fever vaccination. The CDR3 consists of 14 residues. V shed 4 bases and J shed 4 bases, with 11 bases lying between them. Looked up from germline, CDR1 is LNHDA and CDR2 is SQIVND (reference sequence). The sample holds a few counts of this clonotype. A single record per CDR3 protein comes from TCRdb applying MiXCR to the 5' RACE reads. The table lists 100,000 to 150,000 distinct CDR3 sequences, 12% to 15% of them singletons. This chain uses TRBV19 with TRBJ1-5; possible D gene TRBD1, 6 bases. The sample here was CD8+ T cells sorted from PBMCs, taken 5 days after the yellow fever booster vaccination. The source of this sequence is a man in his late teens or twenties who received the YFV17D yellow fever vaccine. CDR3 region: CASSTYGQNQPQHF. The CDR3 DNA is TGTGCCAGTAGTACCTACGGACAGAATCAGCCCCAGCATTTT.